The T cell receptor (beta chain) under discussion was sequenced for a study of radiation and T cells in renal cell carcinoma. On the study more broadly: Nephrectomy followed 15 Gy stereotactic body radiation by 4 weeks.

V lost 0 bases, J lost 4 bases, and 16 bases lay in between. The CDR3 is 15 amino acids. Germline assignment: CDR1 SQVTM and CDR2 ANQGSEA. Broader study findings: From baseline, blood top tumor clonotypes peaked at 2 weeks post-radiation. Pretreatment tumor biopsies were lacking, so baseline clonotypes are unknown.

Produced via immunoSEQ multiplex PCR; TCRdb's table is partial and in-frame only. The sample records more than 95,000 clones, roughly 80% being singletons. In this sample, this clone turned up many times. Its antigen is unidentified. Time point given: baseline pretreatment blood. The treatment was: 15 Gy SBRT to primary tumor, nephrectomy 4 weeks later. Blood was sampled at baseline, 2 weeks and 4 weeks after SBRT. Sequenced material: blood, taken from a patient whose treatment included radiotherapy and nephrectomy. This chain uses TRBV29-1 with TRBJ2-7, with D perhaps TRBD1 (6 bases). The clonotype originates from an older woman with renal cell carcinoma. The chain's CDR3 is CSVEDTAGVFYEQYF. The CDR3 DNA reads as TGCAGCGTTGAAGATACGGCAGGGGTGTTTTACGAGCAGTACTTC.